The 5 T cell receptor beta chains presented below share a single source sample, sequenced in a study of T cell repertoires in cytomegalovirus infection. TCRdb processed the reads anew with MiXCR; each CDR3 protein has one entry. In the table there are almost 550,000 distinct CDR3 sequences, 16% of which are singletons. The sample consisted of CD8+ T cells from PBMCs. These receptors were collected from a human donor in good health (CMV status not recorded). Some clones in this sample may be carry-over from other donors' samples.

To note about this clonotype: Germline is not matched at one junction end, which may reflect a read error. The rearrangement joins TRBV25-1 to TRBJ1-2; 10 bases align to TRBD1. The CDR3 is made up of 15 amino acids. The germline CDR1 and CDR2 sequences are MGHDK and SYGVNS. The DNA of the CDR3 is TGTGCCAGCGGTGAATACGGGACAGGGGAGGCTGGCTACACCTTC. Its translation: CASGEYGTGEAGYTF.

This clonotype occurred many times. The V gene is TRBV12-3 or TRBV12-4, the J gene TRBJ1-2; D gene uncertain. V lost 3 bases and J lost 3, with 8 bases in between. CDR3 length: 13 residues. The CDR3 nucleotides read TGTGCCAGCAGTTTCTCTGGGGACTATGGCTACACCTTC. It encodes CASSFSGDYGYTF.

The genes are TRBV2 and TRBJ1-5; D call uncertain. The germline CDR1 and CDR2 sequences are SNHLY and FYNNEI. CDR3 length: 17 amino acids. The V end lost 4 bases, the J end lost 4 bases, and 20 bases lay between the germline ends. Here the CDR3 DNA reads TGTGCCAGCAGTGTAGAGTTAAAGGGCTATGGAAATCAGCCCCAGCATTTT. Translating it yields CASSVELKGYGNQPQHF.

This clonotype was picked up a small number of times. The chain joins TRBV27 to TRBJ2-1; D possibly uses TRBD1 or TRBD2 (5 bases each). The CDR3 covers 15 residues. Germline V gives CDR1 MNHEY, CDR2 SMNVEV (reference sequence). V was clipped by 6 bases and J by 2 bases, with 14 bases between them. CDR3 sequence: CASSLRDRPYNEQFF. The CDR3 nucleotides read TGTGCCAGCAGCCTCCGGGACCGACCCTACAATGAGCAGTTCTTC.

The CDR3 bases are TGTGCCAGCAGGCCGTTCGGGACAGGGGATCCAACTAATGAAAAACTGTTTTTT. Encoded protein: CASRPFGTGDPTNEKLFF. V and J are TRBV27 and TRBJ1-4; the match to TRBD1 covers 10 bases. CDR3 length: 18 amino acids. CDR1 and CDR2 (germline): MNHEY, SMNVEV (reference sequence). With 6 bases clipped from V and 0 bases from J, the junction kept 10 bases outside the gene matches.